A selection of T cell receptor beta chains follows, all from one sample in a study of control samples from healthy donors and cancer patients. The data were produced by immunoSEQ multiplex PCR, yet TCRdb's version contains in-frame clones alone and is incomplete. The sample includes about 110,000 clones, roughly four fifths of them seen just once. Sequencing input: blood. Receptors were obtained from a man between 18 and 29 years old in good health. The CDR3 runs from the conserved cysteine through the conserved F or W. Fields, in order: D gene, V gene, clone size, J gene, CDR3 protein, CDR3 DNA. D genes are given only for firm matches. Only part of the rows carry a size: once, few, many, or a class if the clone is expanded.

>.|TRBV11-2|.|TRBJ2-7
CASSRLGSRKEQYF
TGTGCCAGCAGCCGTTTAGGGTCCCGGAAGGAGCAGTACTTC
>TRBD2|TRBV18|.|TRBJ2-3
CASSQRRGGPDTQYF
TGTGCCAGCTCCCAAAGACGGGGGGGTCCAGATACGCAGTATTTT
>TRBD2|TRBV10-2|few|TRBJ2-1
CAAAGGAVYNEQFF
TGCGCCGCGGCGGGGGGGGCTGTGTACAATGAGCAGTTCTTC
>TRBD1|TRBV27|.|TRBJ2-1
CASSQTGGPYNEQFF
TGTGCCAGCAGTCAGACAGGGGGCCCCTACAATGAGCAGTTCTTC
>.|TRBV27|once|TRBJ1-4
CASNPGISTNEKLFF
TGTGCCAGCAATCCAGGGATTTCAACTAATGAAAAACTGTTTTTT
>.|TRBV30|medium-sized|TRBJ1-6
CAWSVGYSGNSPLHF
TGTGCCTGGAGTGTAGGGTACTCTGGAAATTCACCCCTCCACTTT
>TRBD2|TRBV7-9|.|TRBJ2-1
CASSPTGLAGVSYNEQFF
TGTGCCAGCAGCCCTACAGGACTAGCGGGGGTCTCCTACAATGAGCAGTTCTTC
>.|TRBV28|.|TRBJ2-3
CASSVDWRAQYF
TGTGCCAGCAGTGTAGACTGGAGAGCGCAGTATTTT
>TRBD1|TRBV6-6|once|TRBJ1-5
CASTTHRGGQPQHF
TGTGCCAGCACCACTCACAGGGGAGGACAGCCCCAGCATTTT
>TRBD2|TRBV19|.|TRBJ2-3
CASSNGGARDTQYF
TGTGCCAGTAGTAACGGGGGGGCCAGAGATACGCAGTATTTT
>TRBD2|TRBV24-1|.|TRBJ2-5
CATSDLASGGKETQYF
TGTGCCACCAGTGATTTGGCTAGCGGGGGCAAAGAGACCCAGTACTTC
>TRBD2|TRBV5-4|.|TRBJ2-3
CASSLDFGLAGGKDTQYF
TGTGCCAGCAGCTTGGATTTCGGGCTAGCGGGGGGCAAAGATACGCAGTATTTT
>.|TRBV24-1|few|TRBJ1-5
CATSGAGGNQPQHF
TGTGCCACCAGTGGTGCAGGGGGCAATCAGCCCCAGCATTTT
>.|TRBV29-1|.|TRBJ1-4
CSVYAGIEEKLFF
TGCAGCGTCTACGCAGGGATTGAAGAAAAACTGTTTTTT
>TRBD1|TRBV6-1|once|TRBJ2-7
CASSEEWVGGFMYF
TGTGCCAGCAGTGAAGAGTGGGTAGGGGGCTTCATGTACTTC
>.|TRBV3-1/TRBV3-2|.|TRBJ1-4
CASSQVRGGTNEKLFF
TGTGCCAGCAGCCAAGTTAGGGGGGGAACTAATGAAAAACTGTTTTTT
>.|TRBV27|.|TRBJ1-1
CASWQNTEAFF
TGTGCCAGTTGGCAGAACACTGAAGCTTTCTTT
>.|TRBV28|.|TRBJ1-2
CASSLGWHGYTF
TGTGCCAGCAGTTTGGGTTGGCATGGCTACACCTTC
>.|TRBV7-2|.|TRBJ2-7
CASSASSYEQYF
TGTGCCAGCAGCGCAAGCTCCTACGAGCAGTACTTC
>.|TRBV6-1|.|TRBJ2-2
CASSEVRGGGELFF
TGTGCCAGCAGTGAAGTGAGGGGAGGCGGGGAGCTGTTTTTT
>.|TRBV2|.|TRBJ1-4
CASSESRGARAEKLFF
TGTGCCAGCAGTGAAAGTCGGGGGGCTCGTGCTGAAAAACTGTTTTTT
>TRBD1|TRBV9|.|TRBJ1-2
CASSEGQGAGGYTF
TGTGCCAGCAGCGAGGGACAGGGGGCGGGAGGCTACACCTTC
>.|TRBV6-5|.|TRBJ2-2
CASSIQWDTGELFF
TGTGCCAGCAGTATCCAATGGGACACCGGGGAGCTGTTTTTT
>TRBD1|TRBV28|.|TRBJ1-2
CASSSRGQGPRGNYGYTF
TGTGCCAGCAGTTCCCGGGGACAGGGGCCCCGGGGGAACTATGGCTACACCTTC
>.|TRBV6-6|once|TRBJ2-1
CASSIGVDEQFF
TGTGCCAGCAGTATAGGGGTGGATGAGCAGTTCTTC
>TRBD1|TRBV12-3/TRBV12-4|once|TRBJ1-3
CASSRGSGNTIYF
TGTGCCAGCAGCAGGGGGAGTGGAAACACCATATATTTT
>.|TRBV7-9|.|TRBJ2-6
CASSLESSQSGANVLTF
TGTGCCAGCAGCTTAGAGTCCTCTCAGTCTGGGGCCAACGTCCTGACTTTC
>TRBD1|TRBV5-4|.|TRBJ1-1
CASRIWTGCDF
TGTGCCAGCAGGATCTGGACAGGGTGTGACTTT
>TRBD1|TRBV10-3|.|TRBJ2-1
CAISFDRGNEQFF
TGTGCCATCAGTTTCGACAGGGGGAATGAGCAGTTCTTC
>.|TRBV2|.|TRBJ1-4
CASSSPGALNEKLFF
TGTGCCAGCAGTTCCCCGGGAGCCCTTAATGAAAAACTGTTTTTT
>.|TRBV7-2|.|TRBJ2-1
CASSFQSYNEQFF
TGTGCCAGCAGCTTCCAATCCTACAATGAGCAGTTCTTC
>TRBD1|TRBV5-1|few|TRBJ2-5
CASSLSGQGLSQETQYF
TGCGCCAGCAGCTTGAGCGGACAGGGGCTATCCCAAGAGACCCAGTACTTC
>.|TRBV7-9|.|TRBJ2-1
CASSLTDSYNEQFF
TGTGCCAGCAGCTTGACAGACTCCTACAATGAGCAGTTCTTC
>.|TRBV5-6|.|TRBJ2-3
CASSLGLVTDTQYF
TGTGCCAGCAGCTTGGGACTTGTCACAGATACGCAGTATTTT